The 23 T cell receptor beta chains below all came from one sample that was sequenced in a study of OX40 agonist ivuxolimab in advanced cancers. Library method: the immunoSEQ multiplex PCR assay. TCRdb provides this immuneACCESS table in a form limited to in-frame rearrangements. Some clones are lacking; in checked studies, under half of them reflect an unresolved V gene, and why the rest are absent is not known. In this sample the table shows more than 55,000 clones, around 90% of which occur a single time. More than 5% of the sample comes from the top ten. This specimen consisted of CD4+ or CD8+ T cells sorted from blood, obtained in a trial of the OX40 agonist ivuxolimab. These receptors all come from an adult with an advanced solid tumor such as melanoma, head and neck, liver or kidney cancer.

This chain connects TRBV7-2 to TRBJ1-5; TRBD1 might be the D (6 bases). The V gene's germline CDR1 is SGHTA and CDR2 FQGNSA. The CDR3 is 16 residues long. V was pared by 1 base and J by 7 bases, with 17 bases between. CDR3 coding DNA: TGTGCCAGCAGCTTAGGGGCCGACAGGCTCCTGCAGCCCCAGCATTTT. Translated, it gives CASSLGADRLLQPQHF.

This clone appeared a single time. J is TRBJ2-1 and V is TRBV5-4, with 8 bases lining up with TRBD2. Germline V CDR1 and CDR2: SGHNT, YYREEE (reference sequence). J gave up 9 bases and V 4 bases, and 9 bases lay outside the gene matches. The CDR3 covers 14 residues. The CDR3 loop reads CASSPGGALGEQFF. The CDR3 nucleotides are TGTGCCAGCAGCCCGGGGGGGGCTTTGGGTGAGCAGTTCTTC.

The chain recombines TRBV28 with TRBJ1-3, with D unclear. Per germline, CDR1 MDHEN and CDR2 SYDVKM. The V end lost 7 bases, the J end lost 0 bases, and 10 bases lay between the germline ends. This CDR3 region has 14 residues. CDR3 sequence (DNA): TGTGCCAGCACTTCCGGAACCTCTGGAAACACCATATATTTT. Its translation is CASTSGTSGNTIYF.

The V gene is TRBV6-5, the J gene TRBJ2-3, with 13 bases identical to TRBD2. With V trimmed by 6 bases and J by 4 bases, 4 bases remained unmatched. The CDR3 loop spans 15 amino acids. Germline V gene lookup returns CDR1 MNHEY and CDR2 SVGAGI. CDR3 region: CASSKLAGGPDTQYF. CDR3 bases: TGTGCCAGCAGCAAACTAGCGGGGGGGCCAGATACGCAGTATTTT.

CDR3: CASSSTVSSGNTIYF. In nucleotides, the CDR3 is TGTGCCAGCAGCTCAACAGTATCCTCTGGAAACACCATATATTTT. The genes are TRBV7-6 and TRBJ1-3; D not resolved. This CDR3 has 15 residues. V was shortened by 4 bases and J by 0 bases, with 10 bases between the two germline ends. Germline V lookup: CDR1 SGHVS, CDR2 FNYEAQ.

This sequence joins TRBV7-9 and TRBJ2-7; possibly TRBD2 for D (7 bases). V lost 3 bases and J lost 3, with 18 bases in between. CDR3 length equals 16 residues. Germline lookup yields CDR1 SEHNR and CDR2 FQNEAQ (reference sequence). CDR3 sequence: CASSFDTGTTGYEQYF. The CDR3 DNA sequence: TGTGCCAGCAGCTTCGACACAGGGACTACTGGCTACGAGCAGTACTTC.

The rearrangement uses TRBV19 and TRBJ1-3; D gene uncertain. The CDR3 has 14 amino acids. Germline CDR1 LNHDA, CDR2 SQIVND (reference sequence). The V gene lost 11 bases and the J gene lost 0 bases, with 14 bases spanning the gap. CDR3 in amino acids: CASRFQTSGNTIYF. The CDR3 DNA is TGTGCCTCCAGATTCCAGACCTCTGGAAACACCATATATTTT.

The V and J genes are TRBV27 and TRBJ2-7; a weak D match, TRBD2 (6 bases). V lost 3 bases to trimming and J lost 5 bases, with 14 bases between them. Germline assignment: CDR1 MNHEY and CDR2 SMNVEV (reference sequence). The CDR3 totals 14 residues. CDR3: CASSFGGPSNEQYF. CDR3 DNA sequence: TGTGCCAGCAGTTTCGGGGGTCCTAGTAACGAGCAGTACTTC.

The chain couples TRBV6-6 to TRBJ1-3; no clear D gene. This CDR3 spans 16 amino acids. The germline V gene has CDR1 MNHNY and CDR2 SVGAGI (reference sequence). V was shortened by 2 bases and J by 2 bases, with 13 bases between the two germline ends. The CDR3 sequence: CASSYPDGRTGNTIYF. The CDR3 DNA follows: TGTGCCAGCAGTTACCCGGACGGGCGGACTGGAAACACCATATATTTT.

The chain combines TRBV14 with TRBJ2-7, with D hard to call. The germline gives CDR1 SGHDN, CDR2 FVKESK. The CDR3 sequence is 18 residues long. Trimming left V 4 bases short and J 0 bases short, with 22 bases between. The CDR3 sequence is CASSPSTGRGLYSYEQYF. As DNA, the CDR3 is TGTGCCAGCAGCCCGAGCACGGGTAGAGGCCTATACTCCTACGAGCAGTACTTC. Together with reference TRBV14 and TRBJ2-7, the CDR3 gives the full variable domain: EAGVTQFPSHSVIEKGQTVTLRCDPISGHDNLYWYRRVMGKEIKFLLHFVKESKQDESGMPNNRFLAERTGGTYSTLKVQPAELEDSGVYFCASSPSTGRGLYSYEQYFGPGTRLTVT.

J is TRBJ2-7 and V is TRBV7-2; TRBD2 matches at 8 bases. This CDR3 has 16 residues. Germline trimming cut 1 base from V and 6 bases from J; bases unmatched to any gene: 11. Per germline, CDR1 SGHTA and CDR2 FQGNSA. The DNA of the CDR3 is TGTGCCAGCAGCTTAGAGGCAGGGACTAGAGGGTCCGAGCAGTACTTC. This translates into CASSLEAGTRGSEQYF.

The chain joins TRBV5-5 to TRBJ2-5, with 9 bases lining up with TRBD2. The CDR3 sequence is 17 residues long. The junction had 12 bases not matched to a gene; V was cut back by 4 bases and J by 2 bases. Germline V gene data show CDR1 as SGHKS and CDR2 as YYEKEE (reference sequence). CDR3 DNA sequence: TGTGCCAGCAGCCGGGTGGGGCTAGCGGGGAATCAAGAGACCCAGTACTTC. Amino acids: CASSRVGLAGNQETQYF.

V usage is TRBV7-3 and J usage is TRBJ2-2; D remains unclear. This CDR3 contains 12 residues. The V gene lost 0 bases and the J gene lost 9 bases, with 5 bases spanning the gap. Germline V gene lookup returns CDR1 SGHTA and CDR2 FQGTGA. The CDR3 DNA sequence: TGTGCCAGCAGCTTAACCGGCCGGGAGCTGTTTTTT. This codes for CASSLTGRELFF.

This clone appeared once. The chain links TRBV11-2 to TRBJ2-2; no clear D gene. V lost 3 bases and J 3 bases, leaving 2 bases between the germline ends. CDR3 length: 12 residues. Germline V lookup: CDR1 SGHAT, CDR2 FQNNGV. The CDR3 coding sequence is TGTGCCAGCAGCTTTTACACCGGGGAGCTGTTTTTT. Protein sequence: CASSFYTGELFF.

This chain joins TRBV5-1 and TRBJ2-5; TRBD1 agrees at 9 bases. The CDR3 runs 15 residues. V lost 0 bases to trimming and J lost 5 bases; unmatched junction nucleotides: 5. CDR1 and CDR2 (germline): SGHRS, YFSETQ. This CDR3 reads CASSLGTGVIETQYF. In nucleotides, the CDR3 is TGCGCCAGCAGCTTGGGGACAGGGGTGATCGAGACCCAGTACTTC.

The chain carries TRBV13 and TRBJ1-2; 8 bases are a match to TRBD1. With 5 bases clipped from V and 8 bases from J, the junction kept 10 bases outside the gene matches. The CDR3 runs to 14 residues. Germline values: CDR1 PRHDT, CDR2 FYEKMQ (reference sequence). The CDR3 DNA is TGTGCCAGCAGCCGCTACGACAGGGGTCTAGGCTACACCTTC. It encodes CASSRYDRGLGYTF.

The genes are TRBV6-5 and TRBJ2-7; D is unresolved. The CDR3 is 13 amino acids. Germline CDR1 reads MNHEY; CDR2 reads SVGAGI. Trimming shortened V by 2 bases and J by 6 bases, and 11 bases separated the two germline ends. The CDR3 is CASSYEAYVEQYF. The CDR3 DNA is TGTGCCAGCAGTTACGAGGCCTACGTCGAGCAGTACTTC.

The rearrangement uses TRBV7-2 and TRBJ1-1, with D possibly matching TRBD1 (5 bases). The germline CDR1 and CDR2 sequences are SGHTA and FQGNSA. The length of the CDR3 is 14 residues. The ends were cut back, 1 base at V and 2 bases at J, with 8 bases in the middle. CDR3 protein: CASSLERTNTEAFF. CDR3 DNA sequence: TGTGCCAGCAGCTTAGAACGGACAAACACTGAAGCTTTCTTT.

The V and J genes are TRBV5-8 and TRBJ1-2; the D is unclear. Trimming pared 2 bases from V and 4 bases from J, leaving 9 bases between. The CDR3 length is 13 residues. Germline V gene sequence: CDR1 SGHTS, CDR2 YDEGEE. The DNA of the CDR3 is TGTGCCAGCAGCTTAGACACCTTCTATGGCTACACCTTC. Its translation is CASSLDTFYGYTF.

The chain recombines TRBV9 with TRBJ1-2, with 7 bases identical to TRBD1. The CDR3 length is 14 residues. The V gene end was trimmed by 3 bases and the J gene end by 10 bases; junction bases not matched to a gene: 12. Germline-derived CDR1 and CDR2 are SGDLS and YYNGEE. CDR3 sequence reads: CASSERDRVHPYTF. CDR3 DNA: TGTGCCAGCAGCGAGAGAGACAGGGTACATCCCTACACCTTC.

This chain joins TRBV11-2 and TRBJ2-5, with a tentative D call TRBD2 (6 bases). Trimming shortened V by 6 bases and J by 5 bases, and 16 bases separated the two germline ends. The germline V gene encodes CDR1 SGHAT and CDR2 FQNNGV. CDR3 size: 14 residues. This chain's CDR3 is CASSYGGLSETQYF. In DNA, the CDR3 is TGTGCCAGCAGTTATGGGGGACTCTCTGAGACCCAGTACTTC.

J is TRBJ2-7 and V is TRBV28; TRBD1 might be the D (6 bases). Germline V gene sequence: CDR1 MDHEN, CDR2 SYDVKM. V was pared by 5 bases and J by 4 bases, with 15 bases between. The CDR3 length is 14 residues. Here the CDR3 DNA reads TGTGCCAGCAGTCCGTCGGCAGGGGTGTACGAGCAGTACTTC. As protein: CASSPSAGVYEQYF. The full variable domain, in which reference TRBV28 and TRBJ2-7 provide the parts outside the CDR3, is DVKVTQSSRYLVKRTGEKVFLECVQDMDHENMFWYRQDPGLGLRLIYFSYDVKMKEKGDIPEGYSVSREKKERFSLILESASTNQTSMYLCASSPSAGVYEQYFGPGTRLTVT.

The chain uses TRBV6-4 and TRBJ2-3; D assignment may be TRBD1 or TRBD2 (6 bases each). Looked up from germline, CDR1 is MRHNA and CDR2 is SNTAGT. The CDR3 covers 15 residues. V dropped 6 bases and J dropped 6 bases, with 19 bases sitting between them. The CDR3 region has the DNA TGTGCCAGCAGCTCGGTCGGGGGCTTTCGGGATACGCAGTATTTT. Translated, it gives CASSSVGGFRDTQYF.